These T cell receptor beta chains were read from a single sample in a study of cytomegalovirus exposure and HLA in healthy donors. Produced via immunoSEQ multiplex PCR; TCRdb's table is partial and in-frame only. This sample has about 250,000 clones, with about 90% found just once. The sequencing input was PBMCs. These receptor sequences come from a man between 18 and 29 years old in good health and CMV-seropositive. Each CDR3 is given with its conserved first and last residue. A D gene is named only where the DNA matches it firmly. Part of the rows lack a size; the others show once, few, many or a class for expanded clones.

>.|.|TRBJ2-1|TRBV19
TGTGCCAGTAGTATAGGAGACAGGATCATCAATGAGCAGTTCTTC
CASSIGDRIINEQFF
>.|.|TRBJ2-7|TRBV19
TGTGCCAGTAGTATTGGGGTAGGGCAGACCTACGAGCAGTACTTC
CASSIGVGQTYEQYF
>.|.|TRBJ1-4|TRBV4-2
TGTGCCAGCAGCCCCCCGGGGTTAGATGAAAAACTGTTTTTT
CASSPPGLDEKLFF
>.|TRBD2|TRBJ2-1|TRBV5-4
TGTGCCAGCAGCCACGGACTAGTTACTAATGAGCAGTTCTTC
CASSHGLVTNEQFF
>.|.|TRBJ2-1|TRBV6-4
TGTGCCAGCAGTGACAGGGCGGATAGCTACAATGAGCAGTTCTTC
CASSDRADSYNEQFF
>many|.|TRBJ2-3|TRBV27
TGTGCCAGCAGTTCCATTAACAGCGATTCGGGCACAGATACGCAGTATTTT
CASSSINSDSGTDTQYF
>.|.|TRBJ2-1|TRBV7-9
TGTGCCAGCAGGGATCGCGAGAGCCCAGACAATGAGCAGTTCTTC
CASRDRESPDNEQFF
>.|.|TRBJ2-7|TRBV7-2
TGTGCCAGCAGCCTATTCGGAGGGAGCTCCTACGAGCAGTACTTC
CASSLFGGSSYEQYF
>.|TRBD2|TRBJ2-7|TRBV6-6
TGTGCCAGCAGTTGGACTAGCGGCTCCTACGAGCAGTACTTC
CASSWTSGSYEQYF
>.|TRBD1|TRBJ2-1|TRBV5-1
TGCGCCAGCAGCTCACAGGGGGCGGTCTACAATGAGCAGTTCTTC
CASSSQGAVYNEQFF
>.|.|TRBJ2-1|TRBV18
TGTGCCAGCTCACCAGACAGCAATGAGCAGTTCTTC
CASSPDSNEQFF
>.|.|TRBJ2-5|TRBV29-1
TGCAGCGTTGAGCCGGGGCAAGAGACCCAGTACTTC
CSVEPGQETQYF
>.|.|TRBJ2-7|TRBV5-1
TGCGCCAGCAGCTTGGTCTACGAGCAGTACTTC
CASSLVYEQYF
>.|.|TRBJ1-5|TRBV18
TGTGCCAGCTCACCAGCTCGGGCGCAGGGTGGTCAGCCCCAGCATTTT
CASSPARAQGGQPQHF
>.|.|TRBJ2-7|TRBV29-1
TGCAGCGTTGTGGAGGGGGCCTGGGGCTACGAGCAGTACTTC
CSVVEGAWGYEQYF
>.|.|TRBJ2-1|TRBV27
TGTGCCAGCAGTTTGAGGGGGGCCAATGAGCAGTTCTTC
CASSLRGANEQFF
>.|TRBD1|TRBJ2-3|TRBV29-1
TGCAGCGCTCGGGCCGACAGGGGCTCCGATACGCAGTATTTT
CSARADRGSDTQYF
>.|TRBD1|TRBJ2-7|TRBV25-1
TGTGCCAACAGAAGACAGGGAAGCTCCTACGAGCAGTACTTC
CANRRQGSSYEQYF
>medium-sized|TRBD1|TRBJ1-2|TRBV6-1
TGTGCCAGCAGTACAGGGGGCGCTGGCTATGGCTACACCTTC
CASSTGGAGYGYTF
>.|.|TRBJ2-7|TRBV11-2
TGTGCCAGCAGTCCCGGGTATAGCTACGAGCAGTACTTC
CASSPGYSYEQYF